These T cell receptor beta chains were read from a single sample in a study of blood T cells in healthy people across ages. Each CDR3 protein is one row after TCRdb ran MiXCR on the 5' RACE reads. Counted here are about 1.8 million distinct CDR3 sequences, around half occurring once; the ten biggest clones make up around 2.1%. Sample: blood. Receptors originate from a woman aged 40 to 49 in good health. The CDR3 runs from the conserved cysteine through the conserved F or W. The D gene is left open where the match is weak. A row's size may be missing; if present it is once, few, many or a size class.

v_call,d_call,clone_size,j_call,cdr3_nt,cdr3_aa
TRBV7-2,TRBD1,-,TRBJ1-4,TGTGCCAGCAGCTTAGGAGGGGGCTTGTTTTTT,CASSLGGGLFF
TRBV12-5,-,few,TRBJ2-3,TGTGCTAGTGGTCTTGCCCGGGGCACAGATACGCAGTATTTT,CASGLARGTDTQYF
TRBV12-3/TRBV12-4,TRBD1,few,TRBJ1-5,TGTGCCAGCAGTCCGGGACAGGGAATATGGCCGGAACAGCCCCAGCATTTT,CASSPGQGIWPEQPQHF
TRBV3-1,-,-,TRBJ2-1,TGTGCCAGCAGCCAAGTATCGGGCTGGAACTACAATGAGCAGTTCTTC,CASSQVSGWNYNEQFF
TRBV6-5,-,-,TRBJ1-1,TGTGCCAGCAGTGACGAGCTGAACACTGAAGCTTTCTTT,CASSDELNTEAFF
TRBV20-1,TRBD1,-,TRBJ1-5,TGCAGTGCTCCCCAGGGGGGAGTATTTTATGGCAATCAGCCCCAGCATTTT,CSAPQGGVFYGNQPQHF
TRBV7-3,-,-,TRBJ2-1,TGTGCCAGCAGCTCTAGGGGACTTCAGGGCCATGAGCAGTTCTTC,CASSSRGLQGHEQFF
TRBV5-6,-,-,TRBJ2-1,TGTGCCAGCATCTGGGGACGGTTTTACAATGAGCAGTTCTTC,CASIWGRFYNEQFF
TRBV20-1,-,-,TRBJ2-3,TGCAGTGCTGGGGGTGGAGGGGGGGCCCCGGATACGCAGTATTTT,CSAGGGGGAPDTQYF
TRBV20-1,TRBD1,few,TRBJ2-7,TGCAGTGCTAGAGCCGACAGGGGGGAGGGCTACGAGCAGTACTTC,CSARADRGEGYEQYF
TRBV7-3,TRBD2,-,TRBJ2-3,TGTGCCAGCAGTCACACTAGCGGGGGGGCAGCAGATACGCAGTATTTT,CASSHTSGGAADTQYF
TRBV4-2,TRBD1,-,TRBJ1-6,TGTGCCAGCAGCCTAACGGGACAGCTGAATTCACCCCTCCACTTT,CASSLTGQLNSPLHF
TRBV4-3,TRBD2,-,TRBJ2-3,TGCGCCAGCAGCCAAGATAAAGCGGGGGGGGCAGATACGCAGTATTTT,CASSQDKAGGADTQYF
TRBV6-1,TRBD1,-,TRBJ2-6,TGTGCCATCACCACCGGGACAGGGGTTTCTGGGGCCAACGTCCTGACTTTC,CAITTGTGVSGANVLTF
TRBV7-2,TRBD1,few,TRBJ2-3,TGTGCCAGCAGCTTCCGGGACAGGGCTACCGATACGCAGTATTTT,CASSFRDRATDTQYF
TRBV24-1,-,-,TRBJ2-6,TGTGCCACCAGTGACACCTGGACCGGGACATCTAGGGCTGGGGCCAACGTCCTGACTTTC,CATSDTWTGTSRAGANVLTF
TRBV12-3/TRBV12-4,-,few,TRBJ1-2,TGTGCCAGCAGTCCGGCGTGGAGGGGAAGCTATGGCTACACCTTC,CASSPAWRGSYGYTF
TRBV7-2,-,few,TRBJ2-3,TGTGCCAGCAGCTTAGTGGGCCTACCGGAAGCAGGTACGCAGTATTTT,CASSLVGLPEAGTQYF
TRBV7-2,TRBD2,-,TRBJ2-1,TGTGCCAGCAGCCCCCCCTTTAGCGGGGGGGATGAGCAGTTCTTC,CASSPPFSGGDEQFF
TRBV28,-,-,TRBJ2-7,TGTGCCAGCAGTGATGAAGATTACGAGCAGTACTTC,CASSDEDYEQYF
TRBV27,TRBD2,few,TRBJ2-6,TGTGCCAGCAGTTTCGCGGGGGTCGGGGCCAACGTCCTGACTTTC,CASSFAGVGANVLTF
TRBV28,TRBD1,-,TRBJ1-2,TGTGCCAGCAGTGGGGACAGACCAGCTAACTATGGCTACACCTTC,CASSGDRPANYGYTF